The next 32 T cell receptor beta chains were all read from a single sample in a study of blood T cell repertoires in COVID-19. Sequencing was performed with immunoSEQ multiplex PCR; in TCRdb, only in-frame clones are kept and a portion is missing. The sample lists over 400,000 clones, around nine tenths occurring once. The source material was peripheral blood. These receptors came from a woman aged 50 to 65 with COVID-19, enrolled during active disease.

The J gene is TRBJ1-1, the V gene TRBV29-1, with TRBD1 matching over 9 bases. J lost 11 bases, V lost 7 bases, and 11 bases had no gene match. The germline CDR1 and CDR2 sequences are SQVTM and ANQGSEA. CDR3 size: 12 residues. CDR3 region: CSARDRAIDAFF. The CDR3 coding sequence is TGCAGCGCCCGGGACAGGGCTATAGACGCTTTCTTT.

The rearrangement uses TRBV5-4 and TRBJ2-7; 8 bases line up with TRBD2. V dropped 5 bases and J dropped 0; count of bases not matched to a gene: 7. The germline V gene has CDR1 SGHNT and CDR2 YYREEE (reference sequence). There are 15 residues in the CDR3. CDR3 region: CASRFSGESSYEQYF. The CDR3 DNA reads TGTGCCAGCAGGTTTAGCGGGGAAAGCTCCTACGAGCAGTACTTC. Full variable domain (missing parts from reference TRBV5-4 and TRBJ2-7): ETGVTQSPTHLIKTRGQQVTLRCSSQSGHNTVSWYQQALGQGPQFIFQYYREEENGRGNFPPRFSGLQFPNYSSELNVNALELDDSALYLCASRFSGESSYEQYFGPGTRLTVT.

The chain carries TRBV5-4 and TRBJ2-5, with 9 bases aligning to TRBD2. Trimming at V came to 6 bases and at J to 0 bases, leaving 9 bases not matched to a gene. Germline CDR1 reads SGHNT; CDR2 reads YYREEE (reference sequence). This CDR3 region has 16 residues. The CDR3 spells CASTNLQRGDQETQYF. The DNA of the CDR3 is TGTGCCAGCACCAACTTACAGCGGGGGGACCAAGAGACCCAGTACTTC.

The chain is built from TRBV20-1 and TRBJ2-1, with 8 bases that match TRBD1. The CDR3 sequence is 14 residues long. Germline values: CDR1 DFQATT, CDR2 SNEGSKA (reference sequence). V trimming: 3 bases; J trimming: 6 bases; junction bases outside the gene matches: 7. This CDR3 is CSASEQGASNEQFF. The CDR3 DNA sequence: TGCAGTGCTAGTGAGCAGGGGGCAAGCAATGAGCAGTTCTTC.

CDR3 DNA sequence: TGTGCCAGCAGCCATGGACTAGCGGGGGGGCAAAACGGGGAGCTGTTTTTT. It specifies CASSHGLAGGQNGELFF. The chain combines TRBV6-2 or TRBV6-3 with TRBJ2-2; 15 bases map to TRBD2. Germline loops: CDR1 MNHEY, CDR2 SVGEGT. The CDR3 totals 17 residues. The junction had 9 bases not matched to a gene; V was cut back by 6 bases and J by 7 bases.

The chain couples TRBV7-6 to TRBJ2-6, with D possibly being TRBD2 (5 bases). V was shortened by 6 bases and J by 0 bases, with 12 bases between the two germline ends. Germline CDR1 and CDR2: SGHVS and FNYEAQ. There are 16 residues in the CDR3. CDR3: CASRAEVNSGANVLTF. For the CDR3, the DNA is TGTGCCAGCAGGGCGGAGGTGAACTCTGGGGCCAACGTCCTGACTTTC.

This chain links TRBV23-1 with TRBJ2-7; 8 bases are a match to TRBD1. TRBV23-1 is an open reading frame, and its role is uncertain. V lost 3 bases, J lost 6 bases, and 13 bases stayed unmatched. The CDR3 sequence is 16 residues long. CDR3 DNA: TGCGCCAGCAGTCACTGTAATGAGACAGGGGTCTCCGAGCAGTACTTC. This encodes CASSHCNETGVSEQYF.

This clone has a handful of counts. V is TRBV14 and J is TRBJ1-3; perhaps TRBD1 as D (6 bases). V lost 5 bases, J lost 1 base, and 12 bases lay in between. The CDR3 length is 15 residues. CDR1 and CDR2 (germline): SGHDN, FVKESK. CDR3 in amino acids: CASSTGQFSGNTIYF. CDR3 nucleotides: TGTGCCAGCAGCACCGGACAGTTTTCTGGAAACACCATATATTTT.

The chain employs TRBV27 and TRBJ2-7; D not certain. CDR1 is MNHEY, CDR2 SMNVEV, per germline (reference sequence). V shed 2 bases and J shed 7 bases, with 12 bases lying between them. CDR3 length: 13 amino acids. The CDR3 sequence: CASSLTTLEEQYF. CDR3 nucleotide sequence: TGTGCCAGCAGTTTAACCACCTTGGAGGAGCAGTACTTC.

The DNA for the CDR3 is TGTGCCAGTAGTATGAGGGACTATGGCTACACCTTC. Translation: CASSMRDYGYTF. The V and J genes are TRBV19 and TRBJ1-2; D gene uncertain. Trimming took off 3 bases at V and 3 bases at J, with 5 bases between the two ends. The CDR3 has 12 residues. Germline loops: CDR1 LNHDA, CDR2 SQIVND (reference sequence).

CDR3 sequence reads: CASSHDRVRNTIYF. CDR3 coding DNA: TGTGCCAGCAGTCACGACAGGGTGAGAAACACCATATATTTT. V is TRBV28 and J is TRBJ1-3, with 7 bases that match TRBD1. Germline CDR1 is MDHEN and CDR2 is SYDVKM. The CDR3 contains 14 residues. After removal of 5 bases from V and 5 bases from J, the junction contained 6 bases not matched to a gene. The whole variable domain, remainder taken from reference TRBV28 and TRBJ1-3, is DVKVTQSSRYLVKRTGEKVFLECVQDMDHENMFWYRQDPGLGLRLIYFSYDVKMKEKGDIPEGYSVSREKKERFSLILESASTNQTSMYLCASSHDRVRNTIYFGEGSWLTVV.

The gene calls are TRBV5-4 and TRBJ2-1; 8 bases are shared with TRBD1. The CDR3 loop spans 13 amino acids. V lost 3 bases to trimming and J lost 9 bases; unmatched junction nucleotides: 5. The germline V gene has CDR1 SGHNT and CDR2 YYREEE (reference sequence). CDR3 region: CASSWGQDGEQFF. CDR3 DNA sequence: TGTGCCAGCAGCTGGGGACAGGACGGTGAGCAGTTCTTC.

The V call is TRBV27, the J call TRBJ2-7, with 8 bases that match TRBD1. V was pared by 5 bases and J by 0 bases, with 6 bases of the junction left unmatched. There are 15 residues in the CDR3. Looked up from germline, CDR1 is MNHEY and CDR2 is SMNVEV (reference sequence). The CDR3 DNA follows: TGTGCCAGCAGTCCGCGGGACAGGATCTCCTACGAGCAGTACTTC. It is translated as CASSPRDRISYEQYF.

This clone was counted a single time. This rearrangement joins TRBV5-1 to TRBJ1-2; 8 bases match TRBD1. CDR1 is SGHRS and CDR2 is YFSETQ in the germline V gene. V lost 2 bases to trimming and J lost 8 bases; unmatched junction nucleotides: 11. The length of the CDR3 is 15 residues. Written as DNA, the CDR3 is TGCGCCAGCAGCTTAGGGCGGACAGGGAATAAAGGCTACACCTTC. Translated, it gives CASSLGRTGNKGYTF.

The J gene is TRBJ1-3, the V gene TRBV18; possible D gene TRBD1, 5 bases. The CDR3 runs to 16 residues. The V gene lost 3 bases and the J gene lost 0 bases, with 12 bases spanning the gap. In germline, CDR1 is KGHSH, CDR2 LQKENI. CDR3 DNA: TGTGCCAGCTCACCCGTTGCGGGGGGCTCTGGAAACACCATATATTTT. Protein: CASSPVAGGSGNTIYF.

The CDR3 nucleotides are TGCGCCAGCAGCACCGGACAGTACACCGGGGAGCTGTTTTTT. This encodes CASSTGQYTGELFF. This sequence joins TRBV5-1 and TRBJ2-2; perhaps TRBD1 as D (6 bases). CDR3 length equals 14 residues. Deletions cut 4 bases from V and 3 bases from J, with 10 bases between. The germline V gene has CDR1 SGHRS and CDR2 YFSETQ.

This chain joins TRBV4-2 and TRBJ2-5; 7 bases agree with TRBD2. The germline gives CDR1 LGHNA, CDR2 YNFKEQ. The CDR3 totals 17 residues. After removal of 0 bases from V and 5 bases from J, the junction contained 12 bases not matched to a gene. CDR3 amino acids: CASSQDERGLGRETQYF. In nucleotides, the CDR3 is TGTGCCAGCAGCCAAGATGAGAGGGGACTCGGGAGGGAGACCCAGTACTTC.

The chain combines TRBV9 with TRBJ1-6; 9 nucleotides match TRBD1. Germline CDR1 and CDR2: SGDLS and YYNGEE. The CDR3 sequence is 18 residues long. V dropped 4 bases and J dropped 5; count of bases not matched to a gene: 13. CDR3 DNA sequence: TGTGCCAGCAGCCCGACTCCTACAGGGGGCGCAGATAATTCACCCCTCCACTTT. It specifies CASSPTPTGGADNSPLHF.

The chain couples TRBV7-2 to TRBJ1-1; D is undetermined. CDR3 length: 14 amino acids. Per germline, CDR1 SGHTA and CDR2 FQGNSA. The V gene lost 2 bases and the J gene lost 1 base, with 8 bases spanning the gap. The CDR3 here is CASSLSRANTEAFF. CDR3 nucleotides: TGTGCCAGCAGCTTATCACGAGCGAACACTGAAGCTTTCTTT.

The V call is TRBV4-2, the J call TRBJ2-3, with 8 bases identical to TRBD2. With 5 bases clipped from V and 4 bases from J, the junction kept 11 bases outside the gene matches. The CDR3 spans 16 residues. Germline V gene lookup returns CDR1 LGHNA and CDR2 YNFKEQ. The CDR3 region is CASSYTGLAFSDTQYF. The DNA of the CDR3 is TGTGCCAGCAGCTACACAGGACTAGCCTTCTCAGATACGCAGTATTTT.

The rearrangement links TRBV6-5 to TRBJ1-6; 9 bases line up with TRBD1. This CDR3 comprises 14 residues. The germline V gene encodes CDR1 MNHEY and CDR2 SVGAGI. The junction had 3 bases not matched to a gene; V was cut back by 6 bases and J by 6 bases. The CDR3 loop reads CASRWDRANSPLHF. DNA of the CDR3: TGTGCCAGCAGGTGGGACAGGGCTAATTCACCCCTCCACTTT.

This sequence joins TRBV5-1 and TRBJ1-2; a weak D match, TRBD1 (6 bases). Trimming removed 3 bases at V and 8 bases at J, with 17 bases between. Germline V gene lookup returns CDR1 SGHRS and CDR2 YFSETQ. There are 14 residues in the CDR3. CDR3: CASSSTGTTSGYTF. The CDR3 nucleotides read TGCGCCAGCAGCTCAACCGGGACAACGAGCGGCTACACCTTC. Combining the CDR3 with reference TRBV5-1 and TRBJ1-2 gives the whole variable domain KAGVTQTPRYLIKTRGQQVTLSCSPISGHRSVSWYQQTPGQGLQFLFEYFSETQRNKGNFPGRFSGRQFSNSRSEMNVSTLELGDSALYLCASSSTGTTSGYTFGSGTRLTVV.

The V gene is TRBV6-1, the J gene TRBJ2-5; D may be TRBD1 (6 bases). The length of the CDR3 is 13 residues. Looked up from germline, CDR1 is MNHNS and CDR2 is SASEGT. Trimming pared 2 bases from V and 7 bases from J, leaving 11 bases between. CDR3 nucleotides: TGTGCCAGCAGTGAAAACAGGGAAGGGACCCAGTACTTC. It translates to CASSENREGTQYF.

This chain connects TRBV19 to TRBJ1-2; 10 nucleotides agree with TRBD1. The CDR3 sequence is 15 residues long. CDR1 is LNHDA, CDR2 SQIVND, per germline (reference sequence). V dropped 5 bases and J dropped 6; count of bases not matched to a gene: 9. This CDR3 is CASSPRGQGRNGYTF. The CDR3 nucleotides read TGTGCCAGTAGTCCCCGGGGACAGGGGAGAAATGGCTACACCTTC.

The chain recombines TRBV19 with TRBJ1-2; tentatively, D is TRBD1 (5 bases). The V end was cut by 5 bases, the J end by 1 base, with 11 bases between. The germline V gene encodes CDR1 LNHDA and CDR2 SQIVND (reference sequence). The CDR3 runs 14 residues. This CDR3 reads CASSVGRVNYGYTF. Here the CDR3 DNA reads TGTGCCAGTAGTGTCGGCAGGGTTAACTATGGCTACACCTTC. Using reference TRBV19 and TRBJ1-2 for the parts outside the CDR3, the full variable domain is DGGITQSPKYLFRKEGQNVTLSCEQNLNHDAMYWYRQDPGQGLRLIYYSQIVNDFQKGDIAEGYSVSREKKESFPLTVTSAQKNPTAFYLCASSVGRVNYGYTFGSGTRLTVV.

The genes are TRBV9 and TRBJ1-2; the match to TRBD1 covers 8 bases. The CDR3 runs to 16 residues. V shed 0 bases, J shed 4 bases, and the junction held 8 bases outside the gene matches. CDR1 is SGDLS and CDR2 is YYNGEE in the germline V gene. The CDR3 spells CASSVALGQGGYGYTF. In nucleotides, the CDR3 is TGTGCCAGCAGCGTAGCCCTCGGACAGGGCGGCTATGGCTACACCTTC.

The J gene is TRBJ2-7, the V gene TRBV25-1; TRBD2 matches 12 bases. The germline gives CDR1 MGHDK, CDR2 SYGVNS. The CDR3 consists of 14 residues. Unmatched junction bases numbered 5, after V lost 5 bases and J lost 6 bases. The CDR3 region is CASSITTSGGEQYF. The DNA of the CDR3 is TGTGCCAGCAGTATAACGACTAGCGGGGGCGAGCAGTACTTC.

CDR3 nucleotide sequence: TGTGCCAGCAGGAGGACAGGGGCCTACGAGCAGTACTTC. Protein: CASRRTGAYEQYF. The chain uses TRBV6-5 and TRBJ2-7, with TRBD1 matching 9 bases. CDR1 is MNHEY and CDR2 is SVGAGI in the germline V gene. V lost 6 bases and J lost 2; bases outside the gene matches: 2. This CDR3 region has 13 residues.

The rearrangement uses TRBV25-1 and TRBJ1-2, with no clear D. Germline CDR1 reads MGHDK; CDR2 reads SYGVNS. The CDR3 consists of 16 residues. The V gene lost 1 base and the J gene lost 4 bases, with 16 bases spanning the gap. CDR3: CASSESPPEGTYGYTF. The DNA for the CDR3 is TGTGCCAGCAGTGAATCCCCTCCTGAGGGAACCTATGGCTACACCTTC.

The J gene is TRBJ2-7, the V gene TRBV19; 8 bases match TRBD2. CDR3 size: 15 residues. Germline CDR1 reads LNHDA; CDR2 reads SQIVND (reference sequence). J was trimmed by 3 bases and V by 5 bases; bases with no gene match: 9. CDR3 sequence (DNA): TGTGCCAGTAGTTCCGGGACTAGTGGCTTCTACGAGCAGTACTTC. Protein sequence: CASSSGTSGFYEQYF.

The chain combines TRBV5-1 with TRBJ1-2; D perhaps matches TRBD1 (5 bases). V lost 4 bases and J lost 4, with 14 bases in between. The CDR3 covers 14 residues. The germline CDR1 and CDR2 sequences are SGHRS and YFSETQ. As DNA, the CDR3 is TGCGCCAGCAGCCGGGAGGACACAACCTATGGCTACACCTTC. It codes for CASSREDTTYGYTF. Looking up the rest from reference TRBV5-1 and TRBJ1-2 gives the full variable domain: KAGVTQTPRYLIKTRGQQVTLSCSPISGHRSVSWYQQTPGQGLQFLFEYFSETQRNKGNFPGRFSGRQFSNSRSEMNVSTLELGDSALYLCASSREDTTYGYTFGSGTRLTVV.

This chain joins TRBV5-1 and TRBJ1-4; a possible D gene is TRBD1 (5 bases). This CDR3 has 15 residues. Germline V lookup: CDR1 SGHRS, CDR2 YFSETQ. Trimming pared 0 bases from V and 3 bases from J, leaving 9 bases between. The CDR3 spells CASSLAWDSNEKLFF. The CDR3 DNA follows: TGCGCCAGCAGCTTGGCATGGGACTCTAATGAAAAACTGTTTTTT.